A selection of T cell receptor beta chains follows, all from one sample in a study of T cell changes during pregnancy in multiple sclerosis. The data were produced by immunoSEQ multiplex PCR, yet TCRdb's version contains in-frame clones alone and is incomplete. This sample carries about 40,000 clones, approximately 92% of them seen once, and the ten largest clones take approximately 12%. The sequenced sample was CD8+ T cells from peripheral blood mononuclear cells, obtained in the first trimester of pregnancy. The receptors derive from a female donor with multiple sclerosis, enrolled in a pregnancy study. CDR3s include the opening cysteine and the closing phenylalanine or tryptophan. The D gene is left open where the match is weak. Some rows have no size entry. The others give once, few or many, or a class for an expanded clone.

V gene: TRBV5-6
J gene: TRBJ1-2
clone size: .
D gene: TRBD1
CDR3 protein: CASNVPGQGRYGYTF
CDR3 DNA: TGTGCCAGCAACGTCCCGGGACAGGGGCGCTATGGCTACACCTTC

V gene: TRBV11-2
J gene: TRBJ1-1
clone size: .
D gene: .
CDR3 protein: CASRGVNTEAFF
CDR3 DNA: TGTGCCAGCCGCGGGGTGAACACTGAAGCTTTCTTT

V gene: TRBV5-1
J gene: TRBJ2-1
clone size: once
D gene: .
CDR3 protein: CASSRDARVVVIPSSYNEQFF
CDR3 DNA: TGCGCCAGCAGCCGAGACGCTCGGGTAGTTGTAATCCCGAGCTCCTACAATGAGCAGTTCTTC

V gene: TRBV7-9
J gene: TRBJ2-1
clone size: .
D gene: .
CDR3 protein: CASSLETGMVEFF
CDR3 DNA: TGTGCCAGCAGCTTAGAGACAGGTATGGTGGAGTTCTTC

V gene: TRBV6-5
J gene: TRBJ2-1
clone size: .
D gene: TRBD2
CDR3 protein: CASSYSGGGYNEQFF
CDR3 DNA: TGTGCCAGCAGTTACAGTGGCGGGGGGTACAATGAGCAGTTCTTC

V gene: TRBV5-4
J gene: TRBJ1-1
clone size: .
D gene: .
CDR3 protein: CASSLVLGQNTEAFF
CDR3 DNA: TGTGCCAGCAGCTTGGTTCTGGGACAGAACACTGAAGCTTTCTTT

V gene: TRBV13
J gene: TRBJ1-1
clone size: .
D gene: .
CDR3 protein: CASSLGYRDNVDTEAFF
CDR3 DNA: TGTGCCAGCAGCTTAGGATACAGGGATAATGTGGACACTGAAGCTTTCTTT

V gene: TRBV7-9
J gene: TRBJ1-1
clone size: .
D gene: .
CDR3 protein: CASSPDWNTEAFF
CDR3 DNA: TGTGCCAGCAGCCCGGACTGGAACACTGAAGCTTTCTTT

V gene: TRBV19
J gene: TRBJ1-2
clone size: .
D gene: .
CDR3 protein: CASSASGVGYGYTF
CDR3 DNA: TGTGCCAGTAGCGCTTCTGGAGTGGGCTATGGCTACACCTTC

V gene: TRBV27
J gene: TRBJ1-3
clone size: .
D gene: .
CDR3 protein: CASSLGQGNTIYF
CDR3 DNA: TGTGCCAGCAGCCTTGGACAGGGAAACACCATATATTTT